The entry below gives a single T cell receptor (beta chain) sequence along with its context. Antigen specificity is unknown. It was genomic DNA that served as the template for profiling TCR beta VDJ and CDR3. TCRdb passed the reads through MiXCR, listing each CDR3 protein once. The table shows 150,000 to 200,000 distinct CDR3 sequences, with under 50% occurring only once. Before being chosen for sequencing, patients had shown CD8+CD57+ cell expansion by flow cytometry. This sample stems from a study of CD8+CD57+ T cells in acquired aplastic anemia. On the study more broadly: DNA recovered from sorted CD4+ and CD8+ cells had a mean of around 3.2 ug. Whole-study results and caveats: Patients and controls turned out to have 25 to 30 CD8+ CDR3 sequences in common.

This CDR3 region has 15 residues. The V segment lost 5 bases and the J segment 6 bases; nucleotides outside the gene matches: 5. The germline CDR1 and CDR2 sequences are SGHVS and FQNEAQ. The V and J genes are TRBV7-8 and TRBJ2-2; TRBD2 matches at 11 bases. What was sequenced was sorted CD4+, CD8+, or CD8+CD57+ T cells (not recorded which) from PBMCs. The TCR was taken from a human donor with aplastic anemia. The CDR3 sequence: CASSPGTSGAGELFF. The CDR3 coding sequence is TGTGCCAGCAGCCCCGGGACTAGCGGTGCCGGGGAGCTGTTTTTT.